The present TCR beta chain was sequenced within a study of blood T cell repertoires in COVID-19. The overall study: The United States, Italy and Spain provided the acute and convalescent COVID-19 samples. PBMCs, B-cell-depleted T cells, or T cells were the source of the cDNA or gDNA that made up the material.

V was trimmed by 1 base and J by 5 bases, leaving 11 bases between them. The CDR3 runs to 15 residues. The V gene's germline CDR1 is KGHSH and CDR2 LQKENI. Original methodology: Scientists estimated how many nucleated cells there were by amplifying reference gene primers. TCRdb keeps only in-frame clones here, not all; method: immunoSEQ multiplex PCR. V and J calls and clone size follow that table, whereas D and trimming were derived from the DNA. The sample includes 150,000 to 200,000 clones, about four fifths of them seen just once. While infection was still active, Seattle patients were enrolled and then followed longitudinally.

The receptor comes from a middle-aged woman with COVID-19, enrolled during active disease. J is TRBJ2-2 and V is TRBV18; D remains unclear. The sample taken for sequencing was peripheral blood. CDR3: CASSPRNTDTGELFF. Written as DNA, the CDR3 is TGTGCCAGCTCACCACGTAATACAGATACCGGGGAGCTGTTTTTT.